This entry is about one T cell receptor beta chain. No antigen is known for it. This sample was included in a study of siplizumab effects on memory and regulatory T cells. Deletions cut 3 bases from V and 4 bases from J, with 9 bases between. Germline V gene data show CDR1 as SGHTA and CDR2 as FQGNSA. This CDR3 is built from 14 residues. General study points: Proliferating Tregs in siplizumab cultures were never verified as suppressive.

Method: immunoSEQ multiplex PCR; TCRdb's copy keeps in-frame clones and lacks some. The repertoire holds 110,000 or so clones, approximately 94% seen once, with more than 0.3% in the top ten. V and J are TRBV7-2 and TRBJ2-2; the D is unclear. This clonotype was sampled from a human donor in good health. The sequencing input was CD4+ T cells sorted from blood. CDR3 region: CASSFDLRTGELFF. In DNA form, the CDR3 reads TGTGCCAGCAGCTTCGACTTACGCACCGGGGAGCTGTTTTTT.